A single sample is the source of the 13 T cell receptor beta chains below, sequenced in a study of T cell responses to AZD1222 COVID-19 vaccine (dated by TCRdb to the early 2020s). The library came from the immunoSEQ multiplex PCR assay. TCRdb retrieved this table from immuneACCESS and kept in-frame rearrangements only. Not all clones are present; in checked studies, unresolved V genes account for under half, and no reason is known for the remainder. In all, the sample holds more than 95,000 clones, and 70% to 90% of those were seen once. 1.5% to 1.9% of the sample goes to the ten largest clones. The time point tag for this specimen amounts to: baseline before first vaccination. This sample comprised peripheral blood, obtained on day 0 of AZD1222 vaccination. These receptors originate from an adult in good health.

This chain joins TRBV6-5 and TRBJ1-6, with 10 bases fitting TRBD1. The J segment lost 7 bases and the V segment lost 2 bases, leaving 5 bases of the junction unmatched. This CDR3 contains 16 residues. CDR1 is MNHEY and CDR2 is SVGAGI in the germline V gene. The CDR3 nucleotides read TGTGCCAGCAGTTACAGGGACAGGGGAGGGAATTCACCCCTCCACTTT. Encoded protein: CASSYRDRGGNSPLHF.

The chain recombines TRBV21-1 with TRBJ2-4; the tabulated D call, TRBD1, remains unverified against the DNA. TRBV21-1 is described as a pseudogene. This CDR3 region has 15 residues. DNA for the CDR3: TGTGCCGCGGTTGACAGGGACCCCCGCAAAAACATTCAGTACTTC. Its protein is CAAVDRDPRKNIQYF.

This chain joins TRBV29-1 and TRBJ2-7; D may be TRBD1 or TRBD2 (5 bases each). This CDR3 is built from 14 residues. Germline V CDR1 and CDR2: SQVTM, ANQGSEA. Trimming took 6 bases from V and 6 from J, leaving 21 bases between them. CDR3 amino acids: CSVTAPGSGGEQYF. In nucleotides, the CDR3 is TGCAGCGTGACCGCGCCAGGGTCTGGGGGCGAGCAGTACTTC.

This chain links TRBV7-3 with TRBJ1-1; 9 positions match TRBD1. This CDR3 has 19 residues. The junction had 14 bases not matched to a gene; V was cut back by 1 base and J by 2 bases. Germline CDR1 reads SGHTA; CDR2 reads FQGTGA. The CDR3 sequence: CASSLKFFVQGASNTEAFF. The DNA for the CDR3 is TGTGCCAGCAGCTTAAAGTTCTTCGTACAGGGGGCGTCAAACACTGAAGCTTTCTTT.

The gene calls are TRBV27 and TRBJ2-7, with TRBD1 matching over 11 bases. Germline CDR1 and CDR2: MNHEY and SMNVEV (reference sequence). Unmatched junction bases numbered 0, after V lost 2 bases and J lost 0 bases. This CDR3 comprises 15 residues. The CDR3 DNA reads TGTGCCAGCAGTTTAGGGACAGGGGGCTCCTACGAGCAGTACTTC. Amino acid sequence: CASSLGTGGSYEQYF.

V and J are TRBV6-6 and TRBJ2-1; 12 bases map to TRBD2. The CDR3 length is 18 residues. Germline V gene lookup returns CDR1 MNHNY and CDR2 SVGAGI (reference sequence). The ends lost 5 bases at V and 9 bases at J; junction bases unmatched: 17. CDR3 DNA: TGTGCCAGCAGTCTTTTACTAGCGGGAGGTCCGGCCGAGGGTGAGCAGTTCTTC. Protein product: CASSLLLAGGPAEGEQFF.

DNA of the CDR3: TGTGCCATCAGTGATAGGGTGGGCAAGGACGGCTACACCTTC. Translating it yields CAISDRVGKDGYTF. V and J are TRBV10-3 and TRBJ1-2, with unresolved D. The germline gives CDR1 ENHRY, CDR2 SYGVKD. The germline V and J ends were trimmed by 3 bases and 8 bases, with 16 bases remaining between them. The CDR3 sequence is 14 residues long.

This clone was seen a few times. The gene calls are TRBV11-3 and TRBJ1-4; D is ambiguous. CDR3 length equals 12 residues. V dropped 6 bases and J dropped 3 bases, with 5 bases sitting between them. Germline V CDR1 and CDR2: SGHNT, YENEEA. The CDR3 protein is CASSRSNEKLFF. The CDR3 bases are TGTGCCAGCAGTAGATCTAATGAAAAACTGTTTTTT.

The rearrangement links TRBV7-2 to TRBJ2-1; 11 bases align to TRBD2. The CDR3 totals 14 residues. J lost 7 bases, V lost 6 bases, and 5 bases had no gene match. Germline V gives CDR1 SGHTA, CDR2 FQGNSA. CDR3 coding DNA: TGTGCCAGCAGACCGGGACTAGCGGAAAATGAGCAGTTCTTC. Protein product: CASRPGLAENEQFF.

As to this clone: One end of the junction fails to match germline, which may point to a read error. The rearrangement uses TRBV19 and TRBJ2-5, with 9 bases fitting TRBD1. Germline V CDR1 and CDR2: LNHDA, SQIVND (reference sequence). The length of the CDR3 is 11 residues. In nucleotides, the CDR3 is TGTGCCAGTAGTGGCCGGGACAGGGTGGACTTC. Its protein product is CASSGRDRVDF.

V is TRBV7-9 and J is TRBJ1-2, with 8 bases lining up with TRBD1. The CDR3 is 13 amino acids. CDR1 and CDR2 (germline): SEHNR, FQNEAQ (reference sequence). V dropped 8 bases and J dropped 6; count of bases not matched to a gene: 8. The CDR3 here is CASGRGRKDGYTF. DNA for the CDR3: TGTGCCAGCGGCAGGGGGCGCAAGGATGGCTACACCTTC.

CDR3 sequence (DNA): TGTGCCAGCAATTGGGCGGGGGCAGATACGCAGTATTTT. It encodes CASNWAGADTQYF. The V call is TRBV2, the J call TRBJ2-3; TRBD2 agrees at 7 bases. With 7 bases clipped from V and 4 bases from J, the junction kept 5 bases outside the gene matches. CDR1 SNHLY and CDR2 FYNNEI come from the germline V gene. The CDR3 runs to 13 residues.

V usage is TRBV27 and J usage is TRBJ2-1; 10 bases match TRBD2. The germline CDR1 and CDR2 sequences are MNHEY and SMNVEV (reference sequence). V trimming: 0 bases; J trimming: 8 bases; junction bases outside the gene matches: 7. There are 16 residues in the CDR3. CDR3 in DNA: TGTGCCAGCAGTTTATCCTGGGGACTAGCGTTGGATGAGCAGTTCTTC. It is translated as CASSLSWGLALDEQFF.